Each of the 20 T cell receptor beta chains below was sequenced from the same sample in a study of T cell responses to AZD1222 COVID-19 vaccine. Clones were sequenced by immunoSEQ multiplex PCR, and TCRdb holds only the in-frame ones, with some missing. The data hold roughly 150,000 clones, with approximately 89% observed a single time. The source material was peripheral blood, sampled 28 days after the second AZD1222 dose. The receptors derive from an adult who received the AZD1222 COVID-19 vaccine.

The V and J genes are TRBV5-5 and TRBJ2-7; 7 nucleotides agree with TRBD1. This CDR3 contains 14 residues. CDR1 and CDR2 (germline): SGHKS, YYEKEE (reference sequence). V gave up 4 bases and J gave up 4 bases; unmatched junction bases: 8. For the CDR3, the DNA is TGTGCCAGCAGCCAGGGACAGCCTCCTTACGAGCAGTACTTC. It codes for CASSQGQPPYEQYF.

This chain uses TRBV7-9 with TRBJ2-1; D perhaps matches TRBD1 (6 bases). Per the germline V gene, CDR1 is SEHNR and CDR2 is FQNEAQ (reference sequence). V was pared by 1 base and J by 8 bases, with 15 bases between. The CDR3 is 15 residues long. CDR3 region: CASSLGGQLSHEQFF. The CDR3 DNA reads TGTGCCAGCAGCTTAGGGGGACAACTTAGTCATGAGCAGTTCTTC.

The rearrangement uses TRBV6-6 and TRBJ1-2; D call uncertain. The CDR3 is made up of 13 amino acids. Trimming took off 0 bases at V and 5 bases at J, with 7 bases between the two ends. Germline CDR1 and CDR2: MNHNY and SVGAGI (reference sequence). Here the CDR3 DNA reads TGTGCCAGCAGTTACTCGCGGGAGTATGGCTACACCTTC. This codes for CASSYSREYGYTF.

The V call is TRBV10-2, the J call TRBJ2-7, with 12 bases aligning to TRBD2. This CDR3 contains 15 residues. Germline V CDR1 and CDR2: WSHSY, SAAADI. Trimming took 3 bases from V and 8 from J; bases not matched to a gene: 8. CDR3 protein: CASSDFWTSGNKQYF. Written as DNA, the CDR3 is TGCGCCAGCAGTGATTTTTGGACTAGCGGGAACAAGCAGTACTTC.

The chain links TRBV29-1 to TRBJ1-1; no clear D gene. CDR1 is SQVTM and CDR2 is ANQGSEA in the germline V gene. CDR3 length equals 12 residues. Trimming removed 3 bases at V and 2 bases at J, with 7 bases between. In DNA form, the CDR3 reads TGCAGCGTTGAGTGGGGTAACACTGAAGCTTTCTTT. It yields the protein CSVEWGNTEAFF. The complete variable domain, with remaining parts taken from reference TRBV29-1 and TRBJ1-1, reads SAVISQKPSRDICQRGTSLTIQCQVDSQVTMMFWYRQQPGQSLTLIATANQGSEATYESGFVIDKFPISRPNLTFSTLTVSNMSPEDSSIYLCSVEWGNTEAFFGQGTRLTVV.

The V call is TRBV19, the J call TRBJ1-5; D gene uncertain. CDR1 and CDR2 (germline): LNHDA, SQIVND (reference sequence). The CDR3 sequence is 12 residues long. The V and J ends lost 8 bases and 5 bases respectively, with 10 bases between them. DNA for the CDR3: TGTGCCAGTGGGCAGGAGTATCAGCCCCAGCATTTT. This codes for CASGQEYQPQHF.

This chain joins TRBV19 and TRBJ2-7; 12 positions agree with TRBD2. V shed 8 bases and J 6 bases; nucleotides not matched to a gene: 2. Germline V CDR1 and CDR2: LNHDA, SQIVND (reference sequence). This CDR3 spans 12 amino acids. Here the CDR3 DNA reads TGTGCCAGTGGACTAGCGGGACTCGAGCAGTACTTC. This gives the protein CASGLAGLEQYF. The variable domain in full, with the rest retrieved from reference TRBV19 and TRBJ2-7, is DGGITQSPKYLFRKEGQNVTLSCEQNLNHDAMYWYRQDPGQGLRLIYYSQIVNDFQKGDIAEGYSVSREKKESFPLTVTSAQKNPTAFYLCASGLAGLEQYFGPGTRLTVT.

A few counts support this clone. The V gene is TRBV10-3, the J gene TRBJ2-2; D remains ambiguous. With 7 bases removed from V and 2 bases from J, the gap between germline ends came to 14 bases. The V gene's germline CDR1 is ENHRY and CDR2 SYGVKD. The CDR3 is 15 residues long. CDR3 sequence: CAIMTGFSNTGELFF. Written as DNA, the CDR3 is TGTGCCATCATGACGGGTTTCTCCAACACCGGGGAGCTGTTTTTT.

Here the CDR3 DNA reads TGTGCCAGCAGTGACAGGGGCCCCCTGAGACCCCTCCACTTT. Its protein product is CASSDRGPLRPLHF. This sequence joins TRBV6-1 and TRBJ1-6; tentatively, D is TRBD1 (6 bases). The CDR3 runs to 14 residues. V was cut by 3 bases and J by 12 bases, with 15 bases left in between. Germline V gene lookup returns CDR1 MNHNS and CDR2 SASEGT.

The rearrangement uses TRBV6-5 and TRBJ1-2; unclear D gene. From germline, CDR1 is MNHEY and CDR2 SVGAGI. The CDR3 covers 13 residues. The germline V and J ends were trimmed by 6 bases and 8 bases, with 16 bases remaining between them. The CDR3: CASRLGRDVGYTF. CDR3 in DNA: TGTGCCAGCAGGCTGGGCAGAGATGTCGGCTACACCTTC.

This clone appeared a few times. The chain is built from TRBV4-2 and TRBJ2-1; TRBD1 aligns across 7 bases. CDR3 length: 15 amino acids. Germline lookup yields CDR1 LGHNA and CDR2 YNFKEQ. The V segment lost 6 bases and the J segment 8 bases; nucleotides outside the gene matches: 13. Here the CDR3 DNA reads TGTGCCAGCAGTCCCTTGACAGGGTTGAGAGATGAGCAGTTCTTC. The encoded protein is CASSPLTGLRDEQFF.

The chain carries TRBV7-9 and TRBJ2-7; D perhaps matches TRBD2 (6 bases). V shed 5 bases and J shed 5 bases, with 16 bases lying between them. This CDR3 region has 14 residues. CDR1 and CDR2 from the germline V gene are SEHNR and FQNEAQ (reference sequence). CDR3 in DNA: TGTGCCAGCAGCCCCCCGGAGGGCCCCAACGAGCAGTACTTC. Residues: CASSPPEGPNEQYF.

This clone was counted a single time. The rearrangement links TRBV6-4 to TRBJ2-1; 11 nucleotides align to TRBD2. This CDR3 has 20 residues. The V gene end was trimmed by 2 bases and the J gene end by 0 bases; junction bases not matched to a gene: 12. Germline values: CDR1 MRHNA, CDR2 SNTAGT. The CDR3 bases are TGTGCCAGCAGTGACGGGGCTAGCGGGGGGCCTCCGGCCTCCTACAATGAGCAGTTCTTC. Translating it yields CASSDGASGGPPASYNEQFF.

V and J are TRBV10-1 and TRBJ2-3, with TRBD1 as a possible D gene (5 bases). Germline V gives CDR1 WNHNN, CDR2 SYGVQD (reference sequence). This CDR3 region has 17 residues. The germline V and J ends were trimmed by 10 bases and 2 bases, with 25 bases remaining between them. The DNA of the CDR3 is TGCGCCAACCCAGGCGATGGTTCCGCCAGGGTCACAGATACGCAGTATTTT. Its protein product is CANPGDGSARVTDTQYF.

The chain joins TRBV6-5 to TRBJ2-7, with 7 nucleotides matching TRBD1. With V trimmed by 7 bases and J by 1 base, 7 bases remained unmatched. CDR3 length: 14 residues. Germline V gives CDR1 MNHEY, CDR2 SVGAGI. The CDR3 DNA reads TGTGCCAGCACCGCAGGGGGTGTGTCCTACGAGCAGTACTTC. Translated, it gives CASTAGGVSYEQYF.

The chain uses TRBV7-6 and TRBJ2-3; 15 bases fit TRBD2. The V gene's germline CDR1 is SGHVS and CDR2 FNYEAQ. The CDR3 is 18 residues long. V lost 5 bases to trimming and J lost 0 bases; unmatched junction nucleotides: 6. CDR3 region: CASSEGLAGGTSTDTQYF. In nucleotides, the CDR3 is TGTGCCAGCAGCGAGGGACTAGCGGGGGGAACCAGCACAGATACGCAGTATTTT.

The chain employs TRBV7-3 and TRBJ2-1; 12 nucleotides line up with TRBD2. The CDR3 is 15 residues long. The trim removed 5 bases at V and 8 bases at J, leaving 7 bases unmatched. Germline CDR1 and CDR2: SGHTA and FQGTGA. The chain's CDR3 is CASSPSGGAADEQFF. In DNA, the CDR3 is TGTGCCAGCAGCCCTAGCGGGGGGGCCGCGGATGAGCAGTTCTTC.

CDR3 in DNA: TGTGCCAGCAGCCCCGGGTTCTCTAATGAAAAACTGTTTTTT. It is translated as CASSPGFSNEKLFF. This chain connects TRBV11-2 to TRBJ1-4; D uncertain. The V gene lost 5 bases and the J gene lost 3 bases, with 10 bases spanning the gap. The CDR3 runs 14 residues. Germline V gives CDR1 SGHAT, CDR2 FQNNGV.

Only one count was recorded for this clone. The rearrangement links TRBV7-2 to TRBJ2-5; D might be TRBD2 (7 bases). Between the trimmed V and J ends, which lost 2 bases and 5 bases, there was a span of 15 bases. Per the germline V gene, CDR1 is SGHTA and CDR2 is FQGNSA. CDR3 length: 15 residues. The CDR3 nucleotides are TGTGCCAGCAGCTTAAACGCCAGGGGAGGGGAGACCCAGTACTTC. Translating it yields CASSLNARGGETQYF.

This clone was observed a few times. J is TRBJ2-7 and V is TRBV6-5; tentative D call: TRBD1 (5 bases). The V gene's germline CDR1 is MNHEY and CDR2 SVGAGI. Trimming left V 5 bases short and J 6 bases short, with 17 bases between. The CDR3 has 14 residues. The CDR3 DNA is TGTGCCAGCAGTCGAGAGAGCAGGGTTTCCGAGCAGTACTTC. It codes for CASSRESRVSEQYF.